The 13 T cell receptor beta chains presented below share a single source sample, sequenced in a study of T cell responses to AZD1222 COVID-19 vaccine. Using immunoSEQ multiplex PCR, the repertoire was profiled, and TCRdb retains in-frame clones only, with some absent. The table shows some 110,000 clones, with around 90% occurring only once. This sample comprised peripheral blood, obtained on day 0 of AZD1222 vaccination. The receptors shown here come from an adult in good health.

This sequence joins TRBV3-1 (or the pseudogene TRBV3-2) and TRBJ2-1, with 10 bases lining up with TRBD2. Germline CDR1 LGHDT, CDR2 YNNKEL (reference sequence). The CDR3 loop spans 14 amino acids. The J segment lost 4 bases and the V segment lost 5 bases, leaving 2 bases of the junction unmatched. As DNA, the CDR3 is TGTGCCAGCAGCGCACTAGCGGGGTACAATGAGCAGTTCTTC. It specifies CASSALAGYNEQFF.

The rearrangement joins TRBV4-1 to TRBJ2-1; 15 positions match TRBD2. The CDR3 contains 18 residues. V lost 1 base and J lost 6; bases outside the gene matches: 7. Germline CDR1 reads MGHRA; CDR2 reads YSYEKL. The CDR3 loop is CASSQGRGLAGGINEQFF. CDR3 DNA sequence: TGCGCCAGCAGCCAAGGCCGAGGACTAGCGGGAGGGATCAATGAGCAGTTCTTC.

In this sample, this clone turned up once. The CDR3 bases are TGTGCCAGCAGCCAGTCGGACAGGGGGCTCAACGAGCAGTACTTC. Its protein is CASSQSDRGLNEQYF. The chain combines TRBV3-1 (or the pseudogene TRBV3-2) with TRBJ2-7, with TRBD1 matching over 11 bases. J lost 5 bases, V lost 3 bases, and 6 bases had no gene match. Germline CDR1 LGHDT, CDR2 YNNKEL (reference sequence). The CDR3 extends over 15 amino acids.

J is TRBJ1-1 and V is TRBV11-2; perhaps TRBD1 as D (5 bases). The CDR3 consists of 13 residues. Trimming stripped 0 bases from V and 10 bases from J, with 12 bases between. Germline assignment: CDR1 SGHAT and CDR2 FQNNGV. The CDR3 reads CASSLDRGRGAFF. CDR3 DNA: TGTGCCAGCAGCTTAGATCGAGGGAGGGGAGCTTTCTTT.

V and J are TRBV30 and TRBJ1-2; a possible D gene is TRBD1 (6 bases). Trimming removed 7 bases from V and 0 bases from J, with 12 bases in between. This CDR3 is built from 13 residues. Germline V gene sequence: CDR1 GTSNPN, CDR2 SVGIG (reference sequence). CDR3 sequence reads: CAYTGTSNYGYTF. The CDR3 bases are TGTGCCTACACAGGGACTTCTAACTATGGCTACACCTTC.

Only a few counts were recorded for this clone. The chain recombines TRBV4-3 with TRBJ2-2; 8 positions agree with TRBD1. Germline CDR1 LGHNA, CDR2 YSLEER. The junction had 12 bases not matched to a gene; V was cut back by 0 bases and J by 6 bases. The CDR3 loop spans 18 amino acids. Here the CDR3 DNA reads TGCGCCAGCAGCCAAGATCGTGGGACAGGTCTTTTAGCCGGGGAGCTGTTTTTT. It specifies CASSQDRGTGLLAGELFF.

J is TRBJ2-7 and V is TRBV7-7, with D maybe TRBD2 (6 bases). V lost 0 bases to trimming and J lost 2 bases, with 8 bases between them. The CDR3 contains 14 residues. Per germline, CDR1 SSHAT and CDR2 FNYEAQ (reference sequence). CDR3 region: CASSLASGPYEQYF. The CDR3 DNA reads as TGTGCCAGCAGCTTAGCAAGCGGGCCCTACGAGCAGTACTTC. Variable domain in full (rest from reference TRBV7-7 and TRBJ2-7): GAGVSQSPRYKVTKRGQDVTLRCDPISSHATLYWYQQALGQGPEFLTYFNYEAQPDKSGLPSDRFSAERPEGSISTLTIQRTEQRDSAMYRCASSLASGPYEQYFGPGTRLTVT.

This clone was counted once. V gene TRBV11-3 combines with J gene TRBJ2-7, with D hard to call. This CDR3 has 13 amino acids. Trimming took 1 base from V and 4 from J, leaving 8 bases between them. Germline V gene data show CDR1 as SGHNT and CDR2 as YENEEA. CDR3 nucleotides: TGTGCCAGCAGCTTAGGGTCGGAGTACGAGCAGTACTTC. Translated: CASSLGSEYEQYF.

The chain recombines TRBV2 with TRBJ2-5, with 7 bases matching TRBD2. The germline CDR1 and CDR2 sequences are SNHLY and FYNNEI. CDR3 length equals 14 residues. J gave up 5 bases and V 1 base, and 4 bases lay outside the gene matches. The CDR3 sequence is CASSEGTRVETQYF. CDR3 sequence (DNA): TGTGCCAGCAGTGAAGGGACTAGGGTGGAGACCCAGTACTTC.

This sequence joins TRBV24-1 and TRBJ2-2; D gene unclear. Trimming took off 5 bases at V and 4 bases at J, with 13 bases between the two ends. The CDR3 spans 15 residues. Germline V gene sequence: CDR1 KGHDR, CDR2 SFDVKD. CDR3 nucleotide sequence: TGTGCCACCAGTGGATACACCACGGCCACCGGGGAGCTGTTTTTT. Protein: CATSGYTTATGELFF.

This chain connects TRBV7-8 to TRBJ2-1, with 8 bases that match TRBD2. V was clipped by 0 bases and J by 1 base; unmatched bases: 2. Germline V CDR1 and CDR2: SGHVS, FQNEAQ. The CDR3 runs 16 residues. CDR3 nucleotide sequence: TGTGCCAGCAGCTTAGCTAGCGGGGTTTCCTACAATGAGCAGTTCTTC. This encodes CASSLASGVSYNEQFF.

In its sample, this clone was seen once. The CDR3 sequence: CASSFGGPGELFF. CDR3 nucleotides: TGTGCCAGCAGTTTCGGGGGACCCGGGGAGCTGTTTTTT. This chain joins TRBV28 and TRBJ2-2, with D maybe TRBD2 (6 bases). This CDR3 spans 13 amino acids. V was clipped by 3 bases and J by 6 bases, with 8 bases between them. In germline, CDR1 is MDHEN, CDR2 SYDVKM.

The rearrangement joins TRBV9 to TRBJ2-2, with D uncertain. There are 15 residues in the CDR3. Trimming shortened V by 2 bases and J by 1 base, and 9 bases separated the two germline ends. Germline-derived CDR1 and CDR2 are SGDLS and YYNGEE. CDR3 bases: TGTGCCAGCAGCGTTACACTGTTGAACACCGGGGAGCTGTTTTTT. Its translation: CASSVTLLNTGELFF.